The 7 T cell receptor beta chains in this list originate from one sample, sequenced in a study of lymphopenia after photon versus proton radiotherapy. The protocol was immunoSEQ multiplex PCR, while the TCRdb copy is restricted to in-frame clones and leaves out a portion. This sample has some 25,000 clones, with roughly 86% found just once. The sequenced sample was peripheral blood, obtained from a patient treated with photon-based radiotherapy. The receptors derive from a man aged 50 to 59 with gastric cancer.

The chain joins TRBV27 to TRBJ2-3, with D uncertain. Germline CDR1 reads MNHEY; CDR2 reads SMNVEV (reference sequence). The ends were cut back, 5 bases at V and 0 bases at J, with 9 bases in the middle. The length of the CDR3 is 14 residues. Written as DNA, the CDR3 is TGTGCCAGCAGTGTCGGTTACAGCACAGATACGCAGTATTTT. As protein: CASSVGYSTDTQYF.

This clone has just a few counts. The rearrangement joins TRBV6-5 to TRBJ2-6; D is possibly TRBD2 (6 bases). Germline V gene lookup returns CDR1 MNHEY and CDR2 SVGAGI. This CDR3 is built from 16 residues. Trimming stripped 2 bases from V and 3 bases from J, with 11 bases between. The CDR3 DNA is TGTGCCAGCAGTTACGCCGGAGGGTATGGGGCCAACGTCCTGACTTTC. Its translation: CASSYAGGYGANVLTF.

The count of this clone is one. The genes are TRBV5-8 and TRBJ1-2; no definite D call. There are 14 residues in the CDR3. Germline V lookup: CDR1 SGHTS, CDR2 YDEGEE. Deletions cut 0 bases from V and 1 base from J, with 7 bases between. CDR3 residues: CASSLDDYNYGYTF. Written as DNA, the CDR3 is TGTGCCAGCAGCTTGGACGATTATAACTATGGCTACACCTTC.

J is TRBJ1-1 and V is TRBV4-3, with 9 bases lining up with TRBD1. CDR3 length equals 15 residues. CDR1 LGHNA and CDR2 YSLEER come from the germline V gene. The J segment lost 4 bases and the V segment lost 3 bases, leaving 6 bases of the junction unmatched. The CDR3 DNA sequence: TGCGCCAGCAGCCAGAGCCGGGACAGGGTCACTGAAGCTTTCTTT. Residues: CASSQSRDRVTEAFF.

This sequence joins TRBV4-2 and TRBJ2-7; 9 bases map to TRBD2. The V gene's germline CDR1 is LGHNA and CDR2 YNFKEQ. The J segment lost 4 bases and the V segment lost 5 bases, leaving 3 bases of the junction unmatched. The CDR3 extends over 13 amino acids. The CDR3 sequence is CASSAGLAYEQYF. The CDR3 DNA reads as TGTGCCAGCAGCGCGGGACTAGCTTACGAGCAGTACTTC.

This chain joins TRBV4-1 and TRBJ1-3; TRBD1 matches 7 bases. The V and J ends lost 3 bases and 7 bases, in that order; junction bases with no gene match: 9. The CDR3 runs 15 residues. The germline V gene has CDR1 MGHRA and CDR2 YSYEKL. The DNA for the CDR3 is TGCGCCAGCAGCCACCCGGGACAGCCGCCGAACACCATATATTTT. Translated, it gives CASSHPGQPPNTIYF.

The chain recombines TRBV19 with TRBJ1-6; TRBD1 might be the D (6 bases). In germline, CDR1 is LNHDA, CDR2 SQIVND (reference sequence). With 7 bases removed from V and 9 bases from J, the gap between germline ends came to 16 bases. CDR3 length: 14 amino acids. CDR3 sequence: CASIPGEGGSPLHF. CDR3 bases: TGTGCCAGTATCCCAGGGGAAGGAGGTTCACCCCTCCACTTT.